The source of this TCR beta chain is a study of blood T cell repertoires in COVID-19. Measured with immunoSEQ multiplex PCR; TCRdb has only the in-frame clones, and not every one. The sample consists of about 83,000 clones, around 90% of them appearing once. Material: peripheral blood. This sequence originates from a woman aged 45-65 years with active or convalescent COVID-19.

CDR3: CASSRGQTALEYRNTEAFF. The CDR3 region has the DNA TGCGCCAGCAGCAGGGGACAGACTGCACTCGAATATAGGAACACTGAAGCTTTCTTT. V usage is TRBV5-1 and J usage is TRBJ1-1; 7 bases are a match to TRBD1. The germline V gene has CDR1 SGHRS and CDR2 YFSETQ. J was trimmed by 1 base and V by 4 bases; bases with no gene match: 19. CDR3 length: 19 residues.